A selection of T cell receptor beta chains follows, all from one sample in a study of blood T cell repertoires in COVID-19. Assay used: immunoSEQ multiplex PCR; TCRdb lists only in-frame clones, some missing. This table holds 150,000 to 200,000 clones, approximately 90% found once. Material: peripheral blood. These receptors came from a woman aged 55-69 years who had recovered from COVID-19. Each CDR3 is given with its conserved first and last residue. A D gene is named only where the DNA matches it firmly. Only part of the rows carry a size: once, few, many, or a class if the clone is expanded.

.	TRBV29-1	TRBD1	TRBJ1-1	CSVFGTGGYTEAFF	TGCAGCGTGTTCGGGACAGGGGGCTACACTGAAGCTTTCTTT
.	TRBV2	.	TRBJ1-5	CASSESRELYQPQHF	TGTGCCAGCAGTGAATCCAGGGAACTTTATCAGCCCCAGCATTTT
.	TRBV5-1	.	TRBJ1-4	CASSRPEQGIEKLFF	TGCGCCAGCAGCCGTCCAGAACAGGGAATTGAAAAACTGTTTTTT
.	TRBV11-2	.	TRBJ1-5	CASSSGVQSHQPQHF	TGTGCCAGCAGCTCCGGGGTCCAGTCTCATCAGCCCCAGCATTTT
many	TRBV7-6	TRBD1	TRBJ1-2	CASSLETGSHYGYTF	TGTGCCAGCAGCTTAGAGACAGGGAGTCACTATGGCTACACCTTC
.	TRBV28	.	TRBJ1-2	CASSAGGRYGYTF	TGTGCCAGCAGTGCGGGGGGGCGATATGGCTACACCTTC
.	TRBV6-2/TRBV6-3	TRBD1	TRBJ1-2	CASSDDRGFRYGYTF	TGTGCCAGCAGTGACGACAGGGGCTTTAGGTATGGCTACACCTTC
.	TRBV19	.	TRBJ1-2	CASSKGRDERWGYTF	TGTGCCAGTAGTAAAGGCAGGGATGAGAGGTGGGGCTACACCTTC
.	TRBV19	.	TRBJ1-4	CASMEIGAVGHNEKLFF	TGTGCCAGTATGGAAATCGGCGCAGTTGGACATAATGAAAAACTGTTTTTT
.	TRBV14	TRBD2	TRBJ2-1	CASSQGGGGNEQFF	TGTGCCAGCAGCCAAGGCGGGGGTGGCAATGAGCAGTTCTTC
.	TRBV6-2/TRBV6-3	.	TRBJ1-1	CASSYGGGMAEAFF	TGTGCCAGCAGTTACGGGGGCGGTATGGCTGAAGCTTTCTTT
.	TRBV7-9	TRBD1	TRBJ2-7	CASSSIRDREFSWEQYF	TGTGCCAGCAGCTCGATCCGGGACAGGGAATTTTCTTGGGAGCAGTACTTC
.	TRBV7-6	TRBD1	TRBJ2-1	CASSEIPGQVPDEQFF	TGTGCCAGCAGCGAGATACCGGGACAGGTTCCCGATGAGCAGTTCTTC
.	TRBV5-1	TRBD1	TRBJ2-1	CASSVPGQGRDEQFF	TGCGCCAGCAGCGTACCGGGACAGGGAAGGGATGAGCAGTTCTTC
.	TRBV3-1/TRBV3-2	.	TRBJ2-7	CASSPSRSSYEQYF	TGTGCCAGCAGCCCCAGTAGGAGCTCCTACGAGCAGTACTTC
.	TRBV28	TRBD2	TRBJ2-7	CATRAGNYEQYF	TGTGCCACAAGAGCGGGGAACTACGAGCAGTACTTC
once	TRBV5-1	.	TRBJ2-2	CASSYSLQGAGELFF	TGCGCCAGCTCCTACTCGTTACAGGGTGCCGGGGAGCTGTTTTTT
.	TRBV5-5	.	TRBJ2-1	CASRLTGRYNEQFF	TGTGCCAGCAGGTTGACAGGCCGATACAATGAGCAGTTCTTC
.	TRBV6-2/TRBV6-3	TRBD2	TRBJ2-7	CASSFGGNSYEQYF	TGTGCCAGCAGTTTCGGGGGGAACTCCTACGAGCAGTACTTC
.	TRBV4-3	TRBD2	TRBJ2-7	CASSLQAGTSGGPAYEQYF	TGCGCCAGCAGCCTCCAAGCCGGGACTAGCGGGGGGCCTGCCTACGAGCAGTACTTC
.	TRBV5-1	TRBD1	TRBJ2-2	CASSLVAGQGTGELFF	TGCGCCAGCAGCTTGGTGGCTGGACAGGGAACCGGGGAGCTGTTTTTT
.	TRBV3-1/TRBV3-2	.	TRBJ2-1	CASSQVDRGNEQFF	TGTGCCAGCAGCCAAGTCGATCGGGGAAATGAGCAGTTCTTC
.	TRBV11-3	TRBD2	TRBJ2-1	CASSLGGMGSGGGYNEQFF	TGTGCCAGCAGCTTAGGAGGGATGGGTAGCGGGGGAGGGTACAATGAGCAGTTCTTC
.	TRBV2	.	TRBJ1-4	CASSEDGGANEKLFF	TGTGCCAGCAGTGAAGACGGGGGGGCTAATGAAAAACTGTTTTTT
.	TRBV24-1	TRBD1	TRBJ1-2	CATADQAKGAWYGYTF	TGTGCCACCGCGGACCAGGCAAAGGGGGCTTGGTATGGCTACACCTTC
.	TRBV27	.	TRBJ1-2	CASSAGFLNYGYTF	TGTGCCAGCAGTGCGGGCTTTCTTAACTATGGCTACACCTTC
.	TRBV19	.	TRBJ1-5	CASSSEGSYNQPQHF	TGTGCCAGTAGTAGTGAGGGTTCCTATAATCAGCCCCAGCATTTT